This TCR beta chain was recovered during a study of CD8 T cells in Susac syndrome. Reverse transcription used about 0.45 to 1 ug RNA and random hexamers. In TCRdb, the immunoSEQ multiplex PCR reads were re-called with MiXCR into one record per CDR3 protein. The sample lists hundreds of thousands of distinct CDR3 sequences, 95% to 97% occurring once. The J segment lost 6 bases and the V segment lost 4 bases, leaving 10 bases of the junction unmatched. The CDR3 contains 15 residues. CDR1 is SGDLS and CDR2 is YYNGEE in the germline V gene. The genes are TRBV9 and TRBJ2-7; 10 bases are a match to TRBD1. The clonotype was recovered from a human donor with Susac syndrome. Sequenced material: CD4+ T cells from PBMCs. The CDR3 DNA follows: TGTGCCAGCAGCCCCCGGACAGGGGGGAGCCCCGAGCAGTACTTC. Translated, it gives CASSPRTGGSPEQYF.